This TCR beta chain was captured in a study of cytomegalovirus exposure and HLA in healthy donors. Vbeta (60) and Jbeta (13) primers were used in the PCR. Method: immunoSEQ multiplex PCR; TCRdb's copy keeps in-frame clones and lacks some. Of 140,000 or so clones in the sample, approximately 80% were seen once. This CDR3 contains 15 residues. Per germline, CDR1 MGHRA and CDR2 YSYEKL. The V and J ends lost 0 bases and 3 bases respectively, with 9 bases between them. The material sequenced was PBMCs. This clonotype was obtained from a man aged 40-49 years in good health and CMV-seronegative. The chain is built from TRBV4-1 and TRBJ2-1; D is possibly TRBD1 (5 bases). The CDR3 loop is CASSQDLGDYNEQFF. In DNA form, the CDR3 reads TGCGCCAGCAGCCAAGATCTAGGGGACTACAATGAGCAGTTCTTC.